One sample yielded the 28 T cell receptor beta chains listed below, sequenced in a study of shared clonotypes between healthy human individuals. The table came from immunoSEQ multiplex PCR; TCRdb's copy has only in-frame clones and leaves some out. The sample has about 1 million clones; approximately 80% are singletons. The specimen sequenced was memory CD4+ T cells from PBMCs. The sample's subset: CD45RA-negative fraction. These receptors were taken from a man in his late teens or twenties in good health. Some clones in this sample may be carry-over from other donors' samples.

The rearrangement uses TRBV5-1 and TRBJ2-7; D may match TRBD1 or TRBD2 (5 bases each). Germline loops: CDR1 SGHRS, CDR2 YFSETQ. The CDR3 is 16 amino acids. V lost 6 bases, J lost 3 bases, and 22 bases lay in between. The CDR3 loop reads CASTIIIRDGSYEQYF. The CDR3 nucleotides are TGCGCCAGCACCATAATAATCCGGGACGGAAGCTACGAGCAGTACTTC.

This clone appeared once. CDR3 residues: CASSLTDTDSYEQYF. The CDR3 DNA sequence: TGTGCCAGCAGTTTGACGGACACCGACTCCTACGAGCAGTACTTC. The chain couples TRBV28 to TRBJ2-7; weak D call: TRBD1 (5 bases). Germline CDR1 MDHEN, CDR2 SYDVKM. The germline V and J ends were trimmed by 3 bases and 0 bases, with 12 bases remaining between them. This CDR3 comprises 15 residues.

The chain links TRBV9 to TRBJ1-1, with D possibly being TRBD1 (5 bases). Germline V gene lookup returns CDR1 SGDLS and CDR2 YYNGEE. The CDR3 totals 16 residues. V was clipped by 4 bases and J by 1 base, with 17 bases between them. The CDR3 region is CASSSGDLAGNTEAFF. The CDR3 DNA is TGTGCCAGCAGCTCCGGGGACTTAGCGGGGAACACTGAAGCTTTCTTT.

The rearrangement uses TRBV30 and TRBJ2-5; 11 positions match TRBD2. V lost 7 bases and J lost 5; bases outside the gene matches: 6. The CDR3 loop spans 13 amino acids. CDR1 and CDR2 from the germline V gene are GTSNPN and SVGIG (reference sequence). DNA of the CDR3: TGTGCCTTGATGACTAGCGGGGATGAGACCCAGTACTTC. It yields the protein CALMTSGDETQYF.

J is TRBJ1-5 and V is TRBV2; D perhaps matches TRBD1 (6 bases). The CDR3 loop spans 15 amino acids. V lost 3 bases to trimming and J lost 2 bases, with 11 bases between them. Germline loops: CDR1 SNHLY, CDR2 FYNNEI. The CDR3 bases are TGTGCCAGCAGTGACACAGGGATGGGCAATCAGCCCCAGCATTTT. Its translation is CASSDTGMGNQPQHF.

The count of this clone is one. The chain combines TRBV27 with TRBJ1-3; D unresolved. V was clipped by 4 bases and J by 1 base, with 8 bases between them. The CDR3 contains 14 residues. CDR1 and CDR2 (germline): MNHEY, SMNVEV (reference sequence). The CDR3 DNA reads TGTGCCAGCAGTTCTCACAGTTCTGGAAACACCATATATTTT. Translation: CASSSHSSGNTIYF.

The V and J genes are TRBV5-4 and TRBJ2-3; possibly TRBD1 for D (7 bases). Looked up from germline, CDR1 is SGHNT and CDR2 is YYREEE (reference sequence). Trimming stripped 4 bases from V and 0 bases from J, with 21 bases between. The CDR3 extends over 18 amino acids. The CDR3 loop is CASSTQKRRGPSTDTQYF. The CDR3 DNA is TGTGCCAGCAGCACCCAAAAAAGGAGGGGGCCTAGCACAGATACGCAGTATTTT. Together with reference TRBV5-4 and TRBJ2-3, the CDR3 gives the full variable domain: ETGVTQSPTHLIKTRGQQVTLRCSSQSGHNTVSWYQQALGQGPQFIFQYYREEENGRGNFPPRFSGLQFPNYSSELNVNALELDDSALYLCASSTQKRRGPSTDTQYFGPGTRLTVL.

The chain has TRBV9 and TRBJ1-2; 7 bases are shared with TRBD1. Trimming took 4 bases from V and 2 from J; bases not matched to a gene: 8. Per the germline V gene, CDR1 is SGDLS and CDR2 is YYNGEE. This CDR3 is built from 15 residues. CDR3 sequence reads: CASSRRQGKNYGYTF. The CDR3 coding sequence is TGTGCCAGCAGCAGACGACAGGGTAAGAACTATGGCTACACCTTC. The variable domain in full, with the rest retrieved from reference TRBV9 and TRBJ1-2, is DSGVTQTPKHLITATGQRVTLRCSPRSGDLSVYWYQQSLDQGLQFLIQYYNGEERAKGNILERFSAQQFPDLHSELNLSSLELGDSALYFCASSRRQGKNYGYTFGSGTRLTVV.

The rearrangement links TRBV2 to TRBJ2-3, with TRBD2 matching over 8 bases. CDR3 length equals 16 residues. V shed 7 bases and J 3 bases; nucleotides not matched to a gene: 12. Per the germline V gene, CDR1 is SNHLY and CDR2 is FYNNEI. As DNA, the CDR3 is TGTGCCAGCAACCGAGAGCGGGAGATGCTAACAGATACGCAGTATTTT. Protein product: CASNREREMLTDTQYF.

This rearrangement joins TRBV6-5 to TRBJ2-5, with D maybe TRBD2 (6 bases). The DNA end is a closer match to TRBJ2-7, so the J assignment may be wrong. From germline, CDR1 is MNHEY and CDR2 SVGAGI. The CDR3 runs to 14 residues. CDR3 sequence reads: CASSRAAGSYEQYF. CDR3 DNA: TGTGCCAGCAGCCGTGCGGCGGGATCCTACGAGCAGTACTTC.

The J gene is TRBJ2-2, the V gene TRBV2; 7 positions agree with TRBD1. From germline, CDR1 is SNHLY and CDR2 FYNNEI. The CDR3 loop spans 12 amino acids. The junction had 2 bases not matched to a gene; V was cut back by 8 bases and J by 5 bases. The CDR3 is CASGTETGELFF. CDR3 nucleotides: TGTGCCAGCGGGACAGAGACCGGGGAGCTGTTTTTT.

The genes are TRBV6-8 and TRBJ2-3; 7 bases match TRBD2. The length of the CDR3 is 15 residues. V lost 8 bases and J lost 2; bases outside the gene matches: 10. Germline V gene sequence: CDR1 MNHGY, CDR2 SAAAGT. The CDR3 nucleotides are TGTGCCAGCTTCCCTAGAGCGGGGCTCACAGATACGCAGTATTTT. Amino acid sequence: CASFPRAGLTDTQYF.

Comments on this clone: Different DNA sequences within this sample yield the same CDR3. The chain is built from TRBV5-1 and TRBJ2-3, with D hard to call. V dropped 0 bases and J dropped 6 bases, with 2 bases sitting between them. The V gene's germline CDR1 is SGHRS and CDR2 YFSETQ. The CDR3 consists of 11 residues. CDR3 amino acids: CASSLGDTQYF. CDR3 nucleotide sequence: TGCGCCAGCAGCTTGGGGGATACGCAGTATTTT.

This clone was seen repeatedly, ten times or more. The gene calls are TRBV2 and TRBJ1-4, with a possible D match to TRBD1 (6 bases). The germline V gene has CDR1 SNHLY and CDR2 FYNNEI. V gave up 7 bases and J gave up 1 base, with 19 bases separating them. The CDR3 spans 17 residues. CDR3 bases: TGTGCCAGCACGGGACATCCCTGGGAGGGAACTAATGAAAAACTGTTTTTT. The encoded protein is CASTGHPWEGTNEKLFF.

In this sample, this clone turned up once. The rearrangement uses TRBV9 and TRBJ2-3; 8 nucleotides match TRBD2. Germline V gene data show CDR1 as SGDLS and CDR2 as YYNGEE. The CDR3 covers 15 residues. Trimming took 3 bases from V and 0 from J; bases not matched to a gene: 3. CDR3 nucleotides: TGTGCCAGCAGCGATAGCGGGGCTAGCACAGATACGCAGTATTTT. Its protein is CASSDSGASTDTQYF.

This CDR3 reads CAKRDRSHEQYF. The CDR3 region has the DNA TGTGCCAAAAGGGACAGGAGCCACGAGCAGTACTTC. The V and J genes are TRBV27 and TRBJ2-7, with 8 bases aligning to TRBD1. Germline V lookup: CDR1 MNHEY, CDR2 SMNVEV (reference sequence). The length of the CDR3 is 12 residues. V gave up 10 bases and J gave up 5 bases; unmatched junction bases: 7.

The J gene is TRBJ2-2, the V gene TRBV11-3; D unclear. Trimming stripped 2 bases from V and 2 bases from J, with 9 bases between. The germline V gene has CDR1 SGHNT and CDR2 YENEEA. The CDR3 runs to 15 residues. The CDR3 DNA follows: TGTGCCAGCAGCTTATATCACAGCAACACCGGGGAGCTGTTTTTT. The encoded protein is CASSLYHSNTGELFF. Combining the CDR3 with reference TRBV11-3 and TRBJ2-2 gives the whole variable domain EAGVVQSPRYKIIEKKQPVAFWCNPISGHNTLYWYLQNLGQGPELLIRYENEEAVDDSQLPKDRFSAERLKGVDSTLKIQPAELGDSAVYLCASSLYHSNTGELFFGEGSRLTVL.

The genes are TRBV7-2 and TRBJ2-1, with D perhaps matching TRBD2 (5 bases). In germline, CDR1 is SGHTA, CDR2 FQGNSA. The CDR3 is made up of 16 amino acids. Trimming left V 2 bases short and J 3 bases short, with 14 bases between. CDR3 bases: TGTGCCAGCAGCTTATGGTTTGGGAGTGGCTACAATGAGCAGTTCTTC. It yields the protein CASSLWFGSGYNEQFF.

The chain combines TRBV19 with TRBJ1-1; unclear D gene. The ends were cut back, 7 bases at V and 1 base at J, with 16 bases in the middle. The germline gives CDR1 LNHDA, CDR2 SQIVND (reference sequence). CDR3 length: 15 residues. The CDR3 sequence is CASKGSAQRNTEAFF. The DNA for the CDR3 is TGTGCCAGTAAGGGTTCGGCACAGAGGAACACTGAAGCTTTCTTT. Based on the CDR3 plus reference TRBV19 and TRBJ1-1, the full variable domain is DGGITQSPKYLFRKEGQNVTLSCEQNLNHDAMYWYRQDPGQGLRLIYYSQIVNDFQKGDIAEGYSVSREKKESFPLTVTSAQKNPTAFYLCASKGSAQRNTEAFFGQGTRLTVV.

The CDR3: CASSLVTGAEEQYF. Here the CDR3 DNA reads TGTGCCAGCAGCTTAGTGACGGGGGCGGAAGAGCAGTACTTC. The rearrangement links TRBV7-9 to TRBJ2-7; TRBD1 or TRBD2 may be the D gene (6 bases each). This CDR3 has 14 residues. V was trimmed by 1 base and J by 7 bases, leaving 14 bases between them. The germline CDR1 and CDR2 sequences are SEHNR and FQNEAQ (reference sequence). The whole variable domain, remainder taken from reference TRBV7-9 and TRBJ2-7, is DTGVSQNPRHKITKRGQNVTFRCDPISEHNRLYWYRQTLGQGPEFLTYFQNEAQLEKSRLLSDRFSAERPKGSFSTLEIQRTEQGDSAMYLCASSLVTGAEEQYFGPGTRLTVT.

This clone was detected only a few times. This chain connects TRBV28 to TRBJ2-1; 8 bases map to TRBD1. Germline CDR1 MDHEN, CDR2 SYDVKM. This CDR3 region has 16 residues. Trimming took 5 bases from V and 6 from J; bases not matched to a gene: 12. CDR3 sequence reads: CASSPPGGTGLNEQFF. Written as DNA, the CDR3 is TGTGCCAGCAGTCCCCCAGGGGGGACAGGCCTCAATGAGCAGTTCTTC.

The chain joins TRBV18 to TRBJ2-1, with 10 bases identical to TRBD2. Germline trimming cut 5 bases from V and 9 bases from J; bases unmatched to any gene: 13. The CDR3 sequence is 16 residues long. The V gene's germline CDR1 is KGHSH and CDR2 LQKENI. The CDR3 DNA is TGTGCCAGCTCAACGGGACTAGCGAGCCAACAAGGTGAGCAGTTCTTC. Translation gives CASSTGLASQQGEQFF. Filled out from reference TRBV18 and TRBJ2-1, the complete variable domain reads NAGVMQNPRHLVRRRGQEARLRCSPMKGHSHVYWYRQLPEEGLKFMVYLQKENIIDESGMPKERFSAEFPKEGPSILRIQQVVRGDSAAYFCASSTGLASQQGEQFFGPGTRLTVL.

V is TRBV2 and J is TRBJ2-5, with D perhaps TRBD2 (6 bases). Trimming left V 6 bases short and J 4 bases short, with 12 bases between. This CDR3 is 13 amino acids long. Germline V CDR1 and CDR2: SNHLY, FYNNEI. CDR3 DNA: TGTGCCAGCAGATACGGGAGTTTAGAGACCCAGTACTTC. Its protein product is CASRYGSLETQYF.

The rearrangement joins TRBV30 to TRBJ2-1; D could derive from TRBD1 or TRBD2 (5 bases each). V lost 2 bases and J 6 bases, leaving 8 bases between the germline ends. CDR1 and CDR2 (germline): GTSNPN, SVGIG (reference sequence). The CDR3 has 12 residues. This chain's CDR3 is CAWSRDGNEQFF. In DNA form, the CDR3 reads TGTGCCTGGAGTAGGGACGGCAATGAGCAGTTCTTC.

V is TRBV4-2 and J is TRBJ2-1, with 12 positions matching TRBD2. This CDR3 has 17 residues. The V gene's germline CDR1 is LGHNA and CDR2 YNFKEQ. Germline trimming cut 2 bases from V and 8 bases from J; bases unmatched to any gene: 10. The CDR3 protein is CASSQRGLAGGDYEQFF. CDR3 DNA sequence: TGTGCCAGCAGCCAACGCGGGCTAGCGGGAGGGGATTATGAGCAGTTCTTC.

This rearrangement joins TRBV9 to TRBJ2-2; tentative D call: TRBD1 (5 bases). V was shortened by 0 bases and J by 5 bases, with 17 bases between the two germline ends. The CDR3 sequence is 17 residues long. CDR1 SGDLS and CDR2 YYNGEE come from the germline V gene. The CDR3, as DNA: TGTGCCAGCAGCGTAGGGTGGGGCGTCCCGAGAACCGGGGAGCTGTTTTTT. Encoded protein: CASSVGWGVPRTGELFF. Full variable domain (rest looked up from reference TRBV9 and TRBJ2-2): DSGVTQTPKHLITATGQRVTLRCSPRSGDLSVYWYQQSLDQGLQFLIQYYNGEERAKGNILERFSAQQFPDLHSELNLSSLELGDSALYFCASSVGWGVPRTGELFFGEGSRLTVL.

V usage is TRBV5-8 and J usage is TRBJ2-5, with 8 bases fitting TRBD2. V was clipped by 4 bases and J by 5 bases; unmatched bases: 10. CDR1 is SGHTS, CDR2 YDEGEE, per germline. This CDR3 has 15 residues. In nucleotides, the CDR3 is TGTGCCAGCAGCCCCTTCGGGAGGGGCGTGGAGACCCAGTACTTC. Amino acid sequence: CASSPFGRGVETQYF.

The chain carries TRBV9 and TRBJ2-3, with D maybe TRBD1 (5 bases). This CDR3 is 16 amino acids long. Germline V gene sequence: CDR1 SGDLS, CDR2 YYNGEE. The germline V and J ends were trimmed by 3 bases and 4 bases, with 18 bases remaining between them. The CDR3 coding sequence is TGTGCCAGCAGCGCCCAGGCAGGGTTAGGGCCAGATACGCAGTATTTT. It specifies CASSAQAGLGPDTQYF.